This T cell receptor beta chain was sequenced in a study of cytomegalovirus exposure and HLA in healthy donors. The overall study: The Caucasian-associated ancestry cluster held roughly 84% of 300 to 450 genotyped donors. Broader study findings: Cytomegalovirus status, reportedly, was diagnosed with high specificity and sensitivity by the classifier. Earlier findings revealed that most TCR beta V segments proved productive either about 87% or about 30% of the time. It was assumed in the presence/absence analyses that sequencing depth was roughly uniform across donors.

PCR involved 60 Vbeta and 13 Jbeta primers. Using immunoSEQ multiplex PCR, the repertoire was profiled, and TCRdb retains in-frame clones only, with some absent. This sample contains about 59,000 clones. As regards this clone: Antigen: not known.

Sequenced sample: PBMCs. This receptor was taken from a young man in good health and CMV-seropositive.

The CDR3 reads CASSRGQGAREQYF. CDR3 in DNA: TGTGCCAGCAGCCGTGGACAGGGGGCGCGGGAGCAGTACTTC. This sequence joins TRBV5-6 and TRBJ2-7; 11 nucleotides agree with TRBD1. The CDR3 has 14 amino acids. Losses at the gene ends were 4 bases for V and 7 bases for J; bases not matched to a gene: 7. Germline V gene lookup returns CDR1 SGHDT and CDR2 YYEEEE.